This T cell receptor beta chain was profiled in a study of graft-versus-host responses after intestinal transplantation. Across the study: Transplants were multivisceral, liver-intestinal, or isolated intestinal. Anti-thymocyte globulin induction preceded three to four years of tacrolimus and steroid maintenance in all recipients.

Clones were sequenced by immunoSEQ multiplex PCR, and TCRdb holds only the in-frame ones, with some missing. The sample shows tens of thousands of clones, less than 90% of them seen only once. Study-level results: Elevated graft-versus-host to host-versus-graft clonal ratios in allografts were recorded for patients with graft-donor T cell macrochimerism. GvH clones appeared in recipient marrow, some first in ileum or blood.

This clone was seen a single time. Its antigen is not identified. The sequence was collected from a human donor who was the organ donor for an intestinal transplant. The input for sequencing was unstimulated CD4+ T cells sorted from spleen or lymph node cells, taken before transplant.

This chain's CDR3 is CASSSLRGSSYNEQFF. For the CDR3, the DNA is TGTGCCAGCAGCTCCCTTAGGGGCAGCTCCTACAATGAGCAGTTCTTC. The chain is built from TRBV7-8 and TRBJ2-1, with D tentatively TRBD1 (5 bases). The CDR3 spans 16 residues. The germline V gene has CDR1 SGHVS and CDR2 FQNEAQ. Trimming shortened V by 4 bases and J by 0 bases, and 13 bases separated the two germline ends.